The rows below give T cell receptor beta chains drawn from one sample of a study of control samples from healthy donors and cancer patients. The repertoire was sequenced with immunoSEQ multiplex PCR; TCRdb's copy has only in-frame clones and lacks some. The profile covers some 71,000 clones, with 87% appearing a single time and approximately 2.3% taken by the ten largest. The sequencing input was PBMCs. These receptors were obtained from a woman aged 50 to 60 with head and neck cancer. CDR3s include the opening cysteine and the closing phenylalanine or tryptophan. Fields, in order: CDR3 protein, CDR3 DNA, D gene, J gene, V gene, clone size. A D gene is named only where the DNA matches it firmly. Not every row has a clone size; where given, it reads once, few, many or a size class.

cdr3_aa: CASSRTGYEQYF
cdr3_nt: TGTGCCAGCAGTCGTACAGGCTACGAGCAGTACTTC
d_call: -
j_call: TRBJ2-7
v_call: TRBV27
clone_size: -

cdr3_aa: CASSQGQFTGELFF
cdr3_nt: TGTGCCAGCAGCCAGGGACAGTTCACCGGGGAGCTGTTTTTT
d_call: TRBD1
j_call: TRBJ2-2
v_call: TRBV3-1/TRBV3-2
clone_size: -

cdr3_aa: CASSWDSGSSTSEQYF
cdr3_nt: TGCGCCAGCAGCTGGGACTCCGGGTCATCAACCTCGGAGCAGTACTTC
d_call: -
j_call: TRBJ2-7
v_call: TRBV5-1
clone_size: -

cdr3_aa: CAWSLRTGHSYNEQFF
cdr3_nt: TGTGCCTGGAGTCTAAGGACAGGGCACTCCTACAATGAGCAGTTCTTC
d_call: TRBD1
j_call: TRBJ2-1
v_call: TRBV30
clone_size: -

cdr3_aa: CASSQVSQGGSEAFF
cdr3_nt: TGTGCCAGCAGCCAAGTAAGTCAGGGGGGGAGTGAAGCTTTCTTT
d_call: TRBD1
j_call: TRBJ1-1
v_call: TRBV6-6
clone_size: once

cdr3_aa: CASSLRGNGELFF
cdr3_nt: TGTGCCAGCAGCTTGAGAGGTAACGGGGAGCTGTTTTTT
d_call: -
j_call: TRBJ2-2
v_call: TRBV5-4
clone_size: -

cdr3_aa: CASTTSGGPKETQYF
cdr3_nt: TGTGCCAGCACGACTAGCGGGGGACCGAAAGAGACCCAGTACTTC
d_call: TRBD2
j_call: TRBJ2-5
v_call: TRBV11-2
clone_size: -

cdr3_aa: CASSREDGSVDYGYTF
cdr3_nt: TGTGCCAGCAGCCGAGAGGACGGTAGTGTAGACTATGGCTACACCTTC
d_call: -
j_call: TRBJ1-2
v_call: TRBV5-6
clone_size: -

cdr3_aa: CASSVGSGGGAEAFF
cdr3_nt: TGTGCCAGCAGCGTGGGTTCCGGAGGGGGCGCTGAAGCTTTCTTT
d_call: TRBD1
j_call: TRBJ1-1
v_call: TRBV9
clone_size: -

cdr3_aa: CASSSDRVGTQYF
cdr3_nt: TGTGCCAGCAGCTCAGACAGGGTCGGGACCCAGTACTTC
d_call: TRBD1
j_call: TRBJ2-5
v_call: TRBV5-4
clone_size: -

cdr3_aa: CASSVEGQRGEKLFF
cdr3_nt: TGTGCCAGCAGCGTAGAGGGACAGCGTGGTGAAAAACTGTTTTTT
d_call: TRBD1
j_call: TRBJ1-4
v_call: TRBV9
clone_size: -

cdr3_aa: CASSLIEGGGQYF
cdr3_nt: TGTGCCAGCAGCTTAATCGAGGGCGGGGGGCAGTACTTC
d_call: TRBD2
j_call: TRBJ2-7
v_call: TRBV7-8
clone_size: few

cdr3_aa: CASSFEGSHQPQHF
cdr3_nt: TGTGCCAGCAGCTTTGAGGGCAGTCATCAGCCCCAGCATTTT
d_call: -
j_call: TRBJ1-5
v_call: TRBV7-9
clone_size: once

cdr3_aa: CASSFRTGNTGELFF
cdr3_nt: TGTGCCAGCAGTTTTAGGACGGGGAACACCGGGGAGCTGTTTTTT
d_call: -
j_call: TRBJ2-2
v_call: TRBV6-5
clone_size: -

cdr3_aa: CASSLALRDEAFF
cdr3_nt: TGCGCCAGCAGCTTGGCCCTCAGGGATGAAGCTTTCTTT
d_call: -
j_call: TRBJ1-1
v_call: TRBV5-1
clone_size: -

cdr3_aa: CASSYTGGFTYEQYF
cdr3_nt: TGTGCCAGCAGTTACACCGGGGGGTTCACCTACGAGCAGTACTTC
d_call: TRBD2
j_call: TRBJ2-7
v_call: TRBV6-2/TRBV6-3
clone_size: once

cdr3_aa: CASSPGQGAADTQYF
cdr3_nt: TGTGCCAGCTCACCTGGACAGGGGGCCGCAGATACGCAGTATTTT
d_call: TRBD1
j_call: TRBJ2-3
v_call: TRBV18
clone_size: -

cdr3_aa: CASSRAANTEAFF
cdr3_nt: TGTGCCAGCAGCCGAGCCGCCAACACTGAAGCTTTCTTT
d_call: -
j_call: TRBJ1-1
v_call: TRBV3-1/TRBV3-2
clone_size: -

cdr3_aa: CASSERAQNYGYTF
cdr3_nt: TGTGCCAGCAGTGAACGGGCGCAGAACTATGGCTACACCTTC
d_call: -
j_call: TRBJ1-2
v_call: TRBV6-1
clone_size: once

cdr3_aa: CASSLEPTGEAYGYTF
cdr3_nt: TGCGCCAGCAGCTTGGAGCCGACAGGGGAAGCCTATGGCTACACCTTC
d_call: TRBD1
j_call: TRBJ1-2
v_call: TRBV5-1
clone_size: -

cdr3_aa: CASSFFGRGRTEAFF
cdr3_nt: TGTGCCAGCAGCTTCTTCGGCAGGGGACGAACTGAAGCTTTCTTT
d_call: -
j_call: TRBJ1-1
v_call: TRBV5-6
clone_size: few

cdr3_aa: CASSLDRRNTIYF
cdr3_nt: TGTGCCAGCAGTTTGGACAGGCGTAACACCATATATTTT
d_call: TRBD1
j_call: TRBJ1-3
v_call: TRBV6-2/TRBV6-3
clone_size: -

cdr3_aa: CASSRQYAGELFF
cdr3_nt: TGTGCCAGCAGTCGACAGTACGCCGGGGAGCTGTTTTTT
d_call: -
j_call: TRBJ2-2
v_call: TRBV12-3/TRBV12-4
clone_size: -

cdr3_aa: CSVDAGSTDTQYF
cdr3_nt: TGCAGCGTTGACGCGGGGAGCACAGATACGCAGTATTTT
d_call: -
j_call: TRBJ2-3
v_call: TRBV29-1
clone_size: -

cdr3_aa: CASSLVAGSGNTIYF
cdr3_nt: TGTGCCAGCAGCTTAGTAGCGGGCTCTGGAAACACCATATATTTT
d_call: -
j_call: TRBJ1-3
v_call: TRBV7-8
clone_size: once

cdr3_aa: CASSLEGLAGLRSDTQYF
cdr3_nt: TGTGCCAGCAGCTTGGAGGGACTAGCGGGGTTGAGGTCAGATACGCAGTATTTT
d_call: TRBD2
j_call: TRBJ2-3
v_call: TRBV5-4
clone_size: -

cdr3_aa: CASSELAEISTDTQYF
cdr3_nt: TGTGCCAGCAGTGAACTAGCGGAGATTAGCACAGATACGCAGTATTTT
d_call: TRBD2
j_call: TRBJ2-3
v_call: TRBV6-1
clone_size: -

cdr3_aa: CASSVETGTYNEQFF
cdr3_nt: TGCGCCAGCAGCGTGGAGACGGGGACCTACAATGAGCAGTTCTTC
d_call: -
j_call: TRBJ2-1
v_call: TRBV5-1
clone_size: -

cdr3_aa: CASSLARLYNEQFF
cdr3_nt: TGTGCCAGCAGTTTGGCGAGATTGTACAATGAGCAGTTCTTC
d_call: -
j_call: TRBJ2-1
v_call: TRBV27
clone_size: -

cdr3_aa: CASSLGTAMNTEAFF
cdr3_nt: TGTGCCAGCAGCTTAGGTACGGCCATGAACACTGAAGCTTTCTTT
d_call: -
j_call: TRBJ1-1
v_call: TRBV7-8
clone_size: large

cdr3_aa: CASTTGTVGNEKLFF
cdr3_nt: TGTGCCAGTACCACCGGGACCGTTGGTAATGAAAAACTGTTTTTT
d_call: -
j_call: TRBJ1-4
v_call: TRBV19
clone_size: -